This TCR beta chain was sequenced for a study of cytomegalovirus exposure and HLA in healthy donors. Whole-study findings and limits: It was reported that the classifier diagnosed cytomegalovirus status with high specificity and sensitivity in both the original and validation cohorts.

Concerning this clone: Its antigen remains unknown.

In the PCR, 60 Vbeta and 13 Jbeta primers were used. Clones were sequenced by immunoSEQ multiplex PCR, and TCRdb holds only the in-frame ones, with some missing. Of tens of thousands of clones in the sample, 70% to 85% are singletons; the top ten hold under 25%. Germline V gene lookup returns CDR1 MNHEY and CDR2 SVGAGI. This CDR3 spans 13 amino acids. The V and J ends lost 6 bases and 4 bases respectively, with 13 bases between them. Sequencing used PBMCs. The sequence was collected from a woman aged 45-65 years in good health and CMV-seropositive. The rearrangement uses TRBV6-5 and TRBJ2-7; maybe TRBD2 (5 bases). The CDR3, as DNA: TGTGCCAGCAGCCGAGCAGAGGGATACGAGCAGTACTTC. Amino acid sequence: CASSRAEGYEQYF.